This TCR beta chain comes out of a study of identical twins. Regarding the study as a whole: Out-of-frame alpha sequences common to twins exhibited an excess of low generation probability.

TCRdb redid the calling of the 5' RACE reads with MiXCR, one entry per CDR3 protein. This sample has roughly 750,000 distinct CDR3 sequences, with over 20% found just once. The table lists this clonotype with a few counts. What it binds is not known. CDR1 and CDR2 (germline): SGHRS, YFSETQ. CDR3 length equals 15 residues. V was pared by 3 bases and J by 2 bases, with 5 bases of the junction left unmatched. In addition, the sample was reused for a study of T cells expressing NK-cell markers. That work adds: An anti-gamma-delta TCR antibody restricted sorting to alpha-beta TCR T cells in several experiments. Roughly 6 donors showed dominant NKG2C+ clonotypes comprising about 1.0-7.5% of their CD8+ T cells. These clonotypes additionally ranked first within the CD3+CD56-NKG2C+ fraction of a few donors.

The V gene is TRBV5-1, the J gene TRBJ2-5, with 9 bases identical to TRBD2. Sequencing was performed on PBMCs. The clonotype comes from a woman aged 18-30 years in good health. The CDR3 sequence is CASSSHTSGQETQYF. The CDR3, as DNA: TGCGCCAGCAGCTCCCACACTAGCGGGCAAGAGACCCAGTACTTC.